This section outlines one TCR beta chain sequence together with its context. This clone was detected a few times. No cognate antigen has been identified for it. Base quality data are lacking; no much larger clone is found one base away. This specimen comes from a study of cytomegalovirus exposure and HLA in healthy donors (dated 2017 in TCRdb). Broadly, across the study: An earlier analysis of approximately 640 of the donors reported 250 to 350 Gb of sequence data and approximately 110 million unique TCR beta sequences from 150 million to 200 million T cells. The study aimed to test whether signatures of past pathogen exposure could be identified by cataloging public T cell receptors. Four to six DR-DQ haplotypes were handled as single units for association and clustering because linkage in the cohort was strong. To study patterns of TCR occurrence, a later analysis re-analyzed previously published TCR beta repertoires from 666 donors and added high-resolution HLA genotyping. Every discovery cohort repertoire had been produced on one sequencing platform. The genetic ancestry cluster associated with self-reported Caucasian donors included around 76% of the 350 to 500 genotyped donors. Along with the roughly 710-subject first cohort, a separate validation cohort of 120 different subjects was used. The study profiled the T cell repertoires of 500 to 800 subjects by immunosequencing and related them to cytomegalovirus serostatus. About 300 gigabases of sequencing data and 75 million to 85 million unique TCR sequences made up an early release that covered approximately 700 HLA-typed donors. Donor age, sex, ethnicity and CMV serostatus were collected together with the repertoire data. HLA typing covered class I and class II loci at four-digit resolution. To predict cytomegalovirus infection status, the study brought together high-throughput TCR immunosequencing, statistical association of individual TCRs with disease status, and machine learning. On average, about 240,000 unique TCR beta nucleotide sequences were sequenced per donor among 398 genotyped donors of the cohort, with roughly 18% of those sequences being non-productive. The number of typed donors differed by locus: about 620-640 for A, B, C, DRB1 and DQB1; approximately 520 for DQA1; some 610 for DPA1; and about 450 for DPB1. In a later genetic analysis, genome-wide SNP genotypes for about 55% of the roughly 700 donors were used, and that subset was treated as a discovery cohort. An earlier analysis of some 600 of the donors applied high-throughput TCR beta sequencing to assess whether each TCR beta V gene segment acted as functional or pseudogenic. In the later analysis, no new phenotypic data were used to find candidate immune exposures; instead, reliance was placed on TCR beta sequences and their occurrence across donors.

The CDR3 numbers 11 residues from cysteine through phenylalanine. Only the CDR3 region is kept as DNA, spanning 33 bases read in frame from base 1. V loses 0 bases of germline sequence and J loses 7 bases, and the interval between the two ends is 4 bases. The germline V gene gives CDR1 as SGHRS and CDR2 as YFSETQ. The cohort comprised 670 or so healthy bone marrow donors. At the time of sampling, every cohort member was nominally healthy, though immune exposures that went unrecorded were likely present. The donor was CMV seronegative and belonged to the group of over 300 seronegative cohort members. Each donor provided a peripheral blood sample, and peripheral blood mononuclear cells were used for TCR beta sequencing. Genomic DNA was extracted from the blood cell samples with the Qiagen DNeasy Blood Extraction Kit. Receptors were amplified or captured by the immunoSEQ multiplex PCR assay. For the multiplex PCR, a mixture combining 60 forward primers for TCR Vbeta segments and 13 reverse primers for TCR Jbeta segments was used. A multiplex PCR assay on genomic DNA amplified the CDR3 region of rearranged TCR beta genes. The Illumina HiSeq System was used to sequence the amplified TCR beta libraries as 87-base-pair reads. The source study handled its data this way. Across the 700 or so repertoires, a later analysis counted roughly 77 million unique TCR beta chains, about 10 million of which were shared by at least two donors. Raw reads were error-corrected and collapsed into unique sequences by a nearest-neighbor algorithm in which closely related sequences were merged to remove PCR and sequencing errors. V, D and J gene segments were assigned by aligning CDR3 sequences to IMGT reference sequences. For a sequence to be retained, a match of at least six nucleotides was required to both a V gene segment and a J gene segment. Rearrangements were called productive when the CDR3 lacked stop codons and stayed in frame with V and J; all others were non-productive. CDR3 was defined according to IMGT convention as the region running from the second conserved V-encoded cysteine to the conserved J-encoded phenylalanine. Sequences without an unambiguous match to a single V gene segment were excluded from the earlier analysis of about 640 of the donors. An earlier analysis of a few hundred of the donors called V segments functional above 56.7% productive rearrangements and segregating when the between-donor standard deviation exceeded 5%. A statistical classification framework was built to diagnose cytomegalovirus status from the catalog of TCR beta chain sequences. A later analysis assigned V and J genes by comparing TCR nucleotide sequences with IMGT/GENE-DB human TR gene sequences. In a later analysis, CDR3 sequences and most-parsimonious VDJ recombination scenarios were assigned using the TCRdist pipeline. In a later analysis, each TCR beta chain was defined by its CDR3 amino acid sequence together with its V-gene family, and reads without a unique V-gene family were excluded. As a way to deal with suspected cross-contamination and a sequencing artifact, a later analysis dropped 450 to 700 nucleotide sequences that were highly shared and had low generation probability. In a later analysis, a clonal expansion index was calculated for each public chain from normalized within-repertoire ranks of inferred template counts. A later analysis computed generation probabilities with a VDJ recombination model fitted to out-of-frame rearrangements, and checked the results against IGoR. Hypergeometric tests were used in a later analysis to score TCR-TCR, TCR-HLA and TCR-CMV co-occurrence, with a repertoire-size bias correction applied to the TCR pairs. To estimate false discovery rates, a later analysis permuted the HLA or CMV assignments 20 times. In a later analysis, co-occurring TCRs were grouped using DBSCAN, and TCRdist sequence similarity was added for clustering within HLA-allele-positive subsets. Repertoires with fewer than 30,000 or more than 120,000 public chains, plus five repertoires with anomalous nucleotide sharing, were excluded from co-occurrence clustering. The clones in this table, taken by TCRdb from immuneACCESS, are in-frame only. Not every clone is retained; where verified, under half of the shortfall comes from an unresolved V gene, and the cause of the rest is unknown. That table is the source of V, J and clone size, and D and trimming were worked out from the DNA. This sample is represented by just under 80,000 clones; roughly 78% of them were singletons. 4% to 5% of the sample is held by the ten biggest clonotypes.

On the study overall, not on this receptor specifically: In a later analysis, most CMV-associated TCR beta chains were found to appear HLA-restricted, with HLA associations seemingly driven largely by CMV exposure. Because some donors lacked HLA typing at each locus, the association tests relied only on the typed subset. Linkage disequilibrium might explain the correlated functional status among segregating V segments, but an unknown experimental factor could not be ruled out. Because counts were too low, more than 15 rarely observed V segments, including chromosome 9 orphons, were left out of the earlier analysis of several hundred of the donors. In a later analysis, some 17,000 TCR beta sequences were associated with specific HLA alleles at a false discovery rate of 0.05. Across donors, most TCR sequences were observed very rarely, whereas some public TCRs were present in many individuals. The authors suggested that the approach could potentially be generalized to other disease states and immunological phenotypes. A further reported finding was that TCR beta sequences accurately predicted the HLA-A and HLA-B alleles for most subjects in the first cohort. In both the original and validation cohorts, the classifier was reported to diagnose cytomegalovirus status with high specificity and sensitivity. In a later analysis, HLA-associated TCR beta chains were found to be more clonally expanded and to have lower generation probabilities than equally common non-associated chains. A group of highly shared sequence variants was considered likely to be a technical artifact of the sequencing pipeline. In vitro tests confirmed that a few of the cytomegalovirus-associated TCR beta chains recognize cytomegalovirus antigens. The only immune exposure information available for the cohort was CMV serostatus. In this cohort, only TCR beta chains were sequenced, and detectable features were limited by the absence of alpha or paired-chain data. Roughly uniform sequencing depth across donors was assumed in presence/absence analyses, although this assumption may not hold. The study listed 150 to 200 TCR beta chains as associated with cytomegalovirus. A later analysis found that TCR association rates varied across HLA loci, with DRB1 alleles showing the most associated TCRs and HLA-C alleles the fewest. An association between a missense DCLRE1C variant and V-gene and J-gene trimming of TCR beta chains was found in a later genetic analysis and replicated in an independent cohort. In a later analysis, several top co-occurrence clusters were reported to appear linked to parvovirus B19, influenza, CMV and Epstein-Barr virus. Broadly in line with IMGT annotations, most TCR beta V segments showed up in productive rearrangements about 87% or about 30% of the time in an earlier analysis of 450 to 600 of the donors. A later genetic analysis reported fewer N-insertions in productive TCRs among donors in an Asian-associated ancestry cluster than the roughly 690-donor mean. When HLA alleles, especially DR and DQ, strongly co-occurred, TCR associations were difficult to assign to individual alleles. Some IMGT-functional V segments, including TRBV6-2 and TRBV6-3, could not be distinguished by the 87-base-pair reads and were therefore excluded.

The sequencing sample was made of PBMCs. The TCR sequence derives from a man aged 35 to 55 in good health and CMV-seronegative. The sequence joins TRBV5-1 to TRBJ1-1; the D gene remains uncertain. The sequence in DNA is TGCGCCAGCAGCTTGGGAGGTGAAGCTTTCTTT. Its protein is CASSLGGEAFF. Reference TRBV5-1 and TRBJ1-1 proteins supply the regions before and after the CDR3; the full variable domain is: KAGVTQTPRYLIKTRGQQVTLSCSPISGHRSVSWYQQTPGQGLQFLFEYFSETQRNKGNFPGRFSGRQFSNSRSEMNVSTLELGDSALYLCASSLGGEAFFGQGTRLTVV.